This TCR beta chain emerged from a study of T cell responses to AZD1222 COVID-19 vaccine. The CDR3 consists of 14 residues. CDR1 is SGDLS, CDR2 YYNGEE, per germline. Between the trimmed V and J ends, which lost 1 base and 2 bases, there was a span of 10 bases. TCRdb's table, derived via immunoSEQ multiplex PCR, lists solely in-frame clones and lacks some. Seen here are around 140,000 clones, 80% to 95% observed once, and the top ten hold roughly 3.4%. The sequenced sample was peripheral blood, obtained 28 days after the second AZD1222 dose. This chain links TRBV9 with TRBJ2-7; D call uncertain. This TCR came from an adult who received the AZD1222 COVID-19 vaccine. The CDR3 nucleotides are TGTGCCAGCAGCGTAAGTACAGTCCCCTACGAGCAGTACTTC. Translating gives CASSVSTVPYEQYF.